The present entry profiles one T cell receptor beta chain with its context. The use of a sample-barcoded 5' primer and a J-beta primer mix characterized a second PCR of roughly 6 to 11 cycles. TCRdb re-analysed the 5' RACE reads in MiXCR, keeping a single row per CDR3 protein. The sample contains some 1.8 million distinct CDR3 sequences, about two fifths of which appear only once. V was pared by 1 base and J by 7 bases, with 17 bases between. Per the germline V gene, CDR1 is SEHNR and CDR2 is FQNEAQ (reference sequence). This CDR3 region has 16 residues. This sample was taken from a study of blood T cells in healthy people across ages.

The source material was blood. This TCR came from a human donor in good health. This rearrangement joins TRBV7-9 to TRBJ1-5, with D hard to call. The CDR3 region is CASSLGVGPSLQPQHF. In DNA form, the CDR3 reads TGTGCCAGCAGCTTAGGTGTTGGGCCCTCTCTACAGCCCCAGCATTTT. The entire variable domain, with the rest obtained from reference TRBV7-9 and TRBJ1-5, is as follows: DTGVSQNPRHKITKRGQNVTFRCDPISEHNRLYWYRQTLGQGPEFLTYFQNEAQLEKSRLLSDRFSAERPKGSFSTLEIQRTEQGDSAMYLCASSLGVGPSLQPQHFGDGTRLSIL.